These T cell receptor beta chains were read from a single sample in a study of T cells in Graves' hyperthyroidism and ophthalmopathy. TCRdb independently ran MiXCR on the multiplex PCR reads; one entry per CDR3 protein. This sample has hundreds of thousands of distinct CDR3 sequences; under 60% occur once, and the top ten carry 6.5% to 9%. The sample was peripheral blood or thyroid tissue (not recorded which). The receptors originated from a woman under 30 with Graves' hyperthyroidism. Both conserved end residues are part of each CDR3. The D gene is left open where the match is weak. Only some rows state a clone size, as once, few, many or a class for expanded clones.

D: TRBD1
size: .
J: TRBJ1-4
V: TRBV25-1
DNA: TGTGCCAGCGTCCGGACAGGTCTTCATGAAAAACTGTTTTTT
CDR3: CASVRTGLHEKLFF

D: .
size: .
J: TRBJ2-7
V: TRBV6-5
DNA: TGTGCCAGCAGCTACAGGGAAGGCGAGCAGTACTTC
CDR3: CASSYREGEQYF

D: .
size: many
J: TRBJ1-1
V: TRBV10-3
DNA: TGTGCCATCAGTGATGAGGGGTTCCCGAACACTGAAGCTTTCTTT
CDR3: CAISDEGFPNTEAFF

D: .
size: .
J: TRBJ1-1
V: TRBV29-1
DNA: TGCAGCAGCCAGGTAACGACGAACACTGAAGCTTTCTTT
CDR3: CSSQVTTNTEAFF

D: TRBD1
size: .
J: TRBJ1-4
V: TRBV2
DNA: TGTGCCAGCAGTGAAGAGGGACCGGGACAGGGGGCGCATCCAGAAAAACTGTTTTTT
CDR3: CASSEEGPGQGAHPEKLFF

D: .
size: .
J: TRBJ1-6
V: TRBV20-1
DNA: TGCAGTGCTAGAGATACGTCCAGCATCCACTTT
CDR3: CSARDTSSIHF

D: .
size: few
J: TRBJ1-5
V: TRBV9
DNA: TGTGCCAGCAGTTTAATCCCAGGGCTGGGGCCCCAGCATTTT
CDR3: CASSLIPGLGPQHF

D: .
size: .
J: TRBJ2-7
V: TRBV5-1
DNA: TGCGCCAGCAGCCCCCCGGGGCCCTACGAGCAGTACTTC
CDR3: CASSPPGPYEQYF

D: .
size: .
J: TRBJ2-1
V: TRBV29-1
DNA: TGCAGCGCCACGTCAGGGTTAAATGAGCAGTTCTTC
CDR3: CSATSGLNEQFF

D: .
size: few
J: TRBJ1-6
V: TRBV7-9
DNA: TGTGCCAGCAGCTTAGGCAGTATGAACTCCTATAATTCACCCCTCCACTTT
CDR3: CASSLGSMNSYNSPLHF

D: TRBD1
size: .
J: TRBJ2-5
V: TRBV2
DNA: TGTGCCAGCTCACCTCGGGGACAGAAACAAGAGACCCAGTACTTC
CDR3: CASSPRGQKQETQYF

D: TRBD1
size: .
J: TRBJ2-7
V: TRBV2
DNA: TGTGCCAGCAGGCGACGACAGGGTAACTACGAGCAGTACTTC
CDR3: CASRRRQGNYEQYF

D: TRBD1
size: .
J: TRBJ1-1
V: TRBV19
DNA: TGTGCCAGTAGCCAAATGGGGGTTAACACAGGGGCCACTGAAGCTTTCTTT
CDR3: CASSQMGVNTGATEAFF

D: .
size: .
J: TRBJ1-6
V: TRBV7-9
DNA: TGTGCCAGCAGCTTAGGGGGGACCTATAATTCACCCCTCCACTTT
CDR3: CASSLGGTYNSPLHF

D: .
size: few
J: TRBJ1-3
V: TRBV5-4
DNA: TGTGCCAGCAGCGATTCCGGGACGGTAAACACCATATATTTT
CDR3: CASSDSGTVNTIYF

D: .
size: few
J: TRBJ2-5
V: TRBV10-3
DNA: TGTGCCAGCGGTGACGGGGTCGGCCAAGAGACCCAGTACTTC
CDR3: CASGDGVGQETQYF

D: TRBD2
size: few
J: TRBJ2-7
V: TRBV5-1
DNA: TGTGCCAGCAGCATGCGGGGGAACTCCTACGAGCAGTACTTC
CDR3: CASSMRGNSYEQYF

D: .
size: .
J: TRBJ1-2
V: TRBV10-3
DNA: TGTGCCAGCAGTTACTTGTCAGACCACCTAGCTAACTATGGCTACACCTTC
CDR3: CASSYLSDHLANYGYTF

D: .
size: .
J: TRBJ2-6
V: TRBV5-1
DNA: TGCGCCAGCAGTGCTGGATTCCCTGGGGCCAACGTCCTGACTTTC
CDR3: CASSAGFPGANVLTF

D: TRBD2
size: .
J: TRBJ2-5
V: TRBV15
DNA: TGTGCCACCAGTAGAGATACGGGGGGAGGGGAGACCCAGTACTTC
CDR3: CATSRDTGGGETQYF

D: .
size: many
J: TRBJ1-5
V: TRBV10-3
DNA: TGTGCCATCAGTGTAAGAGGCGGGAGCAATCAGCCCCAGCATTTT
CDR3: CAISVRGGSNQPQHF

D: .
size: .
J: TRBJ1-2
V: TRBV25-1
DNA: TGTGCCAGCAGTTACGGGGCGGGATTAGGCTACACCTTC
CDR3: CASSYGAGLGYTF

D: .
size: .
J: TRBJ1-2
V: TRBV29-1
DNA: TGCAGCGTTGACGAGGGCGGGAGTTACTACACCTTC
CDR3: CSVDEGGSYYTF

D: .
size: .
J: TRBJ1-2
V: TRBV10-3
DNA: TGTGCCAGCATCGACAGGAGCGACAAGGGCTACACCTTC
CDR3: CASIDRSDKGYTF

D: TRBD1
size: .
J: TRBJ2-7
V: TRBV20-1
DNA: TGCAGTGCTACACCCAGCGGGACAGGGGCTTCCTACGAGCAGTACTTC
CDR3: CSATPSGTGASYEQYF

D: TRBD1
size: few
J: TRBJ2-7
V: TRBV7-2
DNA: TGTGCCAGCAGGCGACAGGGGGCAACGGGGCGACGCGAGCAGTACTTC
CDR3: CASRRQGATGRREQYF

D: TRBD1
size: few
J: TRBJ2-7
V: TRBV2
DNA: TGTGCCAGCAGCAAGGGGACAGGGCGGAACGAGCAGTACTTC
CDR3: CASSKGTGRNEQYF

D: .
size: .
J: TRBJ1-5
V: TRBV10-2
DNA: TGCGCCAGCCTTCAGGGAACCTATAGCAATCAGCCCCAGCATTTT
CDR3: CASLQGTYSNQPQHF